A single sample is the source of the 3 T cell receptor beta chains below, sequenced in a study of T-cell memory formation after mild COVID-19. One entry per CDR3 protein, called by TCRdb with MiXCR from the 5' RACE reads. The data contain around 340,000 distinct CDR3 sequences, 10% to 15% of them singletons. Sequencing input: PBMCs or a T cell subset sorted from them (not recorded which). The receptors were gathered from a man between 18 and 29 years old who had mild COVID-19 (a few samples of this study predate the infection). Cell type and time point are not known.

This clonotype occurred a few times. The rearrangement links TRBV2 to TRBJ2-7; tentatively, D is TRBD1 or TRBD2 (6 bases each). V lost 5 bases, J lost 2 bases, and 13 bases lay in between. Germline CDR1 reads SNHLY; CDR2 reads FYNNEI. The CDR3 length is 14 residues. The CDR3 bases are TGTGCCAGCAGTCCAGGAGGGGGAACCTACGAGCAGTACTTC. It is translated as CASSPGGGTYEQYF. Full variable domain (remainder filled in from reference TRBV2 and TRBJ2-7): EPEVTQTPSHQVTQMGQEVILRCVPISNHLYFYWYRQILGQKVEFLVSFYNNEISEKSEIFDDQFSVERPDGSNFTLKIRSTKLEDSAMYFCASSPGGGTYEQYFGPGTRLTVT.

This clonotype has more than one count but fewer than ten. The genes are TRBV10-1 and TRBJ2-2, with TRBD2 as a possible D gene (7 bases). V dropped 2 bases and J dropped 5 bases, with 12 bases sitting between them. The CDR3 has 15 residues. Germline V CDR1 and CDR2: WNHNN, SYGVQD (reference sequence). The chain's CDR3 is CASSERGAGTGELFF. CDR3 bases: TGCGCCAGCAGTGAGCGGGGGGCAGGGACCGGGGAGCTGTTTTTT.

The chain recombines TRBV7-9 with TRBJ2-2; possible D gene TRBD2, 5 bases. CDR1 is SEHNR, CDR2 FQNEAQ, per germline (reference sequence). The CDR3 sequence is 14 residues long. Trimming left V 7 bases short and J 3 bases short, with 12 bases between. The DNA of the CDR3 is TGTGCCAGCACCCTCGGACTGCACACCGGGGAGCTGTTTTTT. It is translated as CASTLGLHTGELFF.